A selection of T cell receptor beta chains follows, all from one sample in a study of blood T cell repertoires in COVID-19. Some clones are missing from TCRdb's copy, which holds only in-frame ones; the method was immunoSEQ multiplex PCR. The table has a few hundred thousand clones, about 85% seen once. The sample consisted of PBMCs or T cells enriched from blood (not recorded which). These TCRs come from a woman aged 45 to 65 who had been exposed to COVID-19. The CDR3 runs from the conserved cysteine through the conserved F or W. Fields, in order: J gene, CDR3 length, clone size, V gene, D gene, CDR3 protein, CDR3 DNA. D genes are given only for firm matches. The size field is filled for only some rows; it gives once, few, many or a size class.

j_gene: TRBJ2-5
len: 13
abundance: NA
v_gene: TRBV12-3/TRBV12-4
d_gene: NA
CDR3aa: CASSLGIRETQYF
CDR3nt: TGTGCCAGCAGTTTAGGAATCCGGGAGACCCAGTACTTC

j_gene: TRBJ1-2
len: 14
abundance: NA
v_gene: TRBV4-3
d_gene: NA
CDR3aa: CASSQDWADYGYTF
CDR3nt: TGCGCCAGCAGCCAAGATTGGGCAGACTATGGCTACACCTTC

j_gene: TRBJ2-1
len: 17
abundance: NA
v_gene: TRBV13
d_gene: TRBD2
CDR3aa: CASSFTRTSGAYNEQFF
CDR3nt: TGTGCCAGCAGCTTCACGCGGACTAGCGGGGCCTACAATGAGCAGTTCTTC

j_gene: TRBJ2-2
len: 13
abundance: NA
v_gene: TRBV29-1
d_gene: NA
CDR3aa: CSTDSSNTGELFF
CDR3nt: TGCAGCACAGACAGTTCGAACACCGGGGAGCTGTTTTTT

j_gene: TRBJ1-5
len: 14
abundance: NA
v_gene: TRBV7-9
d_gene: NA
CDR3aa: CASSQQGFNQPQHF
CDR3nt: TGTGCCAGCAGTCAACAGGGTTTCAATCAGCCCCAGCATTTT

j_gene: TRBJ1-2
len: 14
abundance: NA
v_gene: TRBV7-2
d_gene: TRBD1
CDR3aa: CASSLGGTAYGYTF
CDR3nt: TGTGCCAGCAGCTTAGGGGGGACAGCCTATGGCTACACCTTC

j_gene: TRBJ1-3
len: 14
abundance: NA
v_gene: TRBV11-2
d_gene: NA
CDR3aa: CASSPNSIGNTIYF
CDR3nt: TGTGCCAGCAGCCCCAACTCCATTGGAAACACCATATATTTT

j_gene: TRBJ2-3
len: 16
abundance: NA
v_gene: TRBV3-1/TRBV3-2
d_gene: TRBD1
CDR3aa: CASSQGQGFLTDTQYF
CDR3nt: TGTGCCAGCAGTCAGGGACAGGGTTTCCTCACAGATACGCAGTATTTT

j_gene: TRBJ1-5
len: 12
abundance: NA
v_gene: TRBV29-1
d_gene: NA
CDR3aa: CSVGQAGGPQHF
CDR3nt: TGCAGCGTTGGACAGGCAGGTGGGCCCCAGCATTTT

j_gene: TRBJ2-7
len: 14
abundance: NA
v_gene: TRBV6-2/TRBV6-3
d_gene: NA
CDR3aa: CASSYSRQYYEQYF
CDR3nt: TGTGCCAGCAGTTACTCTCGACAGTACTACGAGCAGTACTTC

j_gene: TRBJ1-1
len: 16
abundance: NA
v_gene: TRBV5-1
d_gene: TRBD1
CDR3aa: CASSPSPGTVNTEAFF
CDR3nt: TGCGCCAGCAGCCCTTCCCCCGGGACAGTGAACACTGAAGCTTTCTTT

j_gene: TRBJ1-4
len: 15
abundance: NA
v_gene: TRBV7-9
d_gene: NA
CDR3aa: CASSARTAHNEKLFF
CDR3nt: TGTGCCAGCAGCGCGAGGACAGCCCATAATGAAAAACTGTTTTTT

j_gene: TRBJ1-3
len: 15
abundance: once
v_gene: TRBV27
d_gene: NA
CDR3aa: CASSSRGAPGNTIYF
CDR3nt: TGTGCCAGCAGCTCTCGGGGGGCGCCTGGAAACACCATATATTTT

j_gene: TRBJ1-2
len: 18
abundance: once
v_gene: TRBV4-3
d_gene: TRBD1
CDR3aa: CASSAPTGGGPGDYGYTF
CDR3nt: TGCGCCAGCAGCGCCCCGACAGGGGGAGGGCCTGGTGACTATGGCTACACCTTC

j_gene: TRBJ1-2
len: 12
abundance: NA
v_gene: TRBV23-1
d_gene: NA
CDR3aa: CASKGAVGGYTF
CDR3nt: TGCGCCAGCAAGGGAGCGGTAGGAGGCTACACCTTC

j_gene: TRBJ2-1
len: 13
abundance: NA
v_gene: TRBV10-1
d_gene: NA
CDR3aa: CASSDNINNEQFF
CDR3nt: TGCGCCAGCAGTGATAACATAAACAATGAGCAGTTCTTC

j_gene: TRBJ2-7
len: 15
abundance: NA
v_gene: TRBV7-8
d_gene: TRBD1
CDR3aa: CASSSRDRVTYEQYF
CDR3nt: TGTGCCAGCAGCTCTCGGGACAGGGTAACGTACGAGCAGTACTTC

j_gene: TRBJ2-7
len: 14
abundance: few
v_gene: TRBV6-5
d_gene: NA
CDR3aa: CASQREGIRLEQYF
CDR3nt: TGTGCCAGCCAGAGGGAAGGGATTCGTCTCGAGCAGTACTTC

j_gene: TRBJ2-6
len: 16
abundance: NA
v_gene: TRBV6-5
d_gene: NA
CDR3aa: CASSYSSGSGANVLTF
CDR3nt: TGTGCCAGCAGTTACTCGAGCGGTTCTGGGGCCAACGTCCTGACTTTC

j_gene: TRBJ1-5
len: 16
abundance: few
v_gene: TRBV28
d_gene: TRBD1
CDR3aa: CASSSPYRGQNQPQHF
CDR3nt: TGTGCCAGCAGTTCTCCCTACAGGGGGCAGAATCAGCCCCAGCATTTT

j_gene: TRBJ1-2
len: 15
abundance: NA
v_gene: TRBV10-3
d_gene: NA
CDR3aa: CAISESRGANYGYTF
CDR3nt: TGTGCCATCAGTGAGTCTAGAGGAGCTAACTATGGCTACACCTTC

j_gene: TRBJ2-2
len: 15
abundance: NA
v_gene: TRBV7-2
d_gene: NA
CDR3aa: CASSLVRANTGELFF
CDR3nt: TGTGCCAGCAGCTTAGTGAGGGCGAACACCGGGGAGCTGTTTTTT

j_gene: TRBJ1-3
len: 19
abundance: NA
v_gene: TRBV5-1
d_gene: TRBD1
CDR3aa: CASSLMGQPSTSSGNTIYF
CDR3nt: TGCGCCAGCAGCTTGATGGGACAGCCGTCAACCAGCTCTGGAAACACCATATATTTT

j_gene: TRBJ1-6
len: 14
abundance: NA
v_gene: TRBV27
d_gene: TRBD1
CDR3aa: CASSPGQANSPLHF
CDR3nt: TGTGCCAGCAGTCCCGGACAGGCGAATTCACCCCTCCACTTT

j_gene: TRBJ2-7
len: 14
abundance: NA
v_gene: TRBV18
d_gene: NA
CDR3aa: CASSPGGGSYEQYF
CDR3nt: TGTGCCAGCTCACCCGGGGGAGGCTCCTACGAGCAGTACTTC

j_gene: TRBJ1-2
len: 15
abundance: NA
v_gene: TRBV5-1
d_gene: NA
CDR3aa: CASSLDIQGGYGYTF
CDR3nt: TGCGCCAGCAGCTTGGACATACAGGGTGGCTATGGCTACACCTTC

j_gene: TRBJ1-1
len: 16
abundance: NA
v_gene: TRBV10-3
d_gene: TRBD1
CDR3aa: CATNWDRGGKNTEAFF
CDR3nt: TGTGCCACAAACTGGGACAGGGGGGGGAAGAACACTGAAGCTTTCTTT

j_gene: TRBJ2-7
len: 14
abundance: few
v_gene: TRBV10-2
d_gene: NA
CDR3aa: CASSDRVLTYEQYF
CDR3nt: TGCGCCAGCAGTGATCGGGTCCTAACCTACGAGCAGTACTTC

j_gene: TRBJ1-2
len: 11
abundance: NA
v_gene: TRBV20-1
d_gene: NA
CDR3aa: CSSWTEGGYTF
CDR3nt: TGCAGCTCCTGGACGGAGGGCGGCTACACCTTC

j_gene: TRBJ2-1
len: 13
abundance: NA
v_gene: TRBV19
d_gene: NA
CDR3aa: CASSVNRDNEQFF
CDR3nt: TGTGCCAGTAGTGTTAACAGAGACAATGAGCAGTTCTTC

j_gene: TRBJ2-3
len: 16
abundance: NA
v_gene: TRBV18
d_gene: NA
CDR3aa: CASSPGLLVSTDTQYF
CDR3nt: TGTGCCAGCTCACCAGGGCTGTTGGTTAGCACAGATACGCAGTATTTT

j_gene: TRBJ2-6
len: 19
abundance: once
v_gene: TRBV11-2
d_gene: TRBD1
CDR3aa: CASSPPPGQVPSGANVLTF
CDR3nt: TGTGCCAGCAGCCCCCCCCCGGGACAGGTGCCGTCTGGGGCCAACGTCCTGACTTTC

j_gene: TRBJ2-3
len: 16
abundance: NA
v_gene: TRBV6-2/TRBV6-3
d_gene: TRBD2
CDR3aa: CASSYTRGGRADTQYF
CDR3nt: TGTGCCAGCAGTTATACGCGGGGGGGCCGGGCAGATACGCAGTATTTT

j_gene: TRBJ1-5
len: 16
abundance: few
v_gene: TRBV19
d_gene: TRBD1
CDR3aa: CASTDTGGLRNQPQHF
CDR3nt: TGTGCCAGTACTGACACAGGGGGCTTAAGAAATCAGCCCCAGCATTTT

j_gene: TRBJ2-3
len: 15
abundance: few
v_gene: TRBV30
d_gene: TRBD1
CDR3aa: CAWSPGTVSTDTQYF
CDR3nt: TGTGCCTGGAGTCCCGGGACAGTCAGCACAGATACGCAGTATTTT

j_gene: TRBJ2-2
len: 14
abundance: few
v_gene: TRBV21-1
d_gene: NA
CDR3aa: CASSKKPGGGELFF
CDR3nt: TGTGCCAGCAGCAAAAAACCCGGGGGCGGGGAGCTGTTTTTT

j_gene: TRBJ1-5
len: 12
abundance: NA
v_gene: TRBV27
d_gene: NA
CDR3aa: CASSFRGQPQHF
CDR3nt: TGTGCCAGCAGTTTTAGGGGTCAGCCCCAGCATTTT

j_gene: TRBJ1-2
len: 13
abundance: NA
v_gene: TRBV18
d_gene: NA
CDR3aa: CASSPDSFYGYTF
CDR3nt: TGTGCCAGCTCACCGGACAGTTTTTACGGCTACACCTTC

j_gene: TRBJ2-7
len: 12
abundance: NA
v_gene: TRBV2
d_gene: NA
CDR3aa: CASRSGTYEQYF
CDR3nt: TGTGCCAGCAGGTCAGGGACCTACGAGCAGTACTTC

j_gene: TRBJ2-2
len: 16
abundance: NA
v_gene: TRBV25-1
d_gene: NA
CDR3aa: CASSEYGSQNTGELFF
CDR3nt: TGTGCCAGCAGTGAATATGGGAGCCAAAACACCGGGGAGCTGTTTTTT

j_gene: TRBJ1-1
len: 15
abundance: NA
v_gene: TRBV5-1
d_gene: NA
CDR3aa: CASSLEGQRNTEAFF
CDR3nt: TGCGCCAGCAGCTTGGAGGGGCAGAGGAACACTGAAGCTTTCTTT

j_gene: TRBJ1-5
len: 17
abundance: NA
v_gene: TRBV24-1
d_gene: TRBD1
CDR3aa: CATSDSGTGGYNQPQHF
CDR3nt: TGTGCCACCAGCGATTCCGGGACAGGGGGCTACAATCAGCCCCAGCATTTT

j_gene: TRBJ1-2
len: 13
abundance: NA
v_gene: TRBV18
d_gene: TRBD1
CDR3aa: CASSPGQLYGYTF
CDR3nt: TGTGCCAGCTCACCGGGACAGCTCTATGGCTACACCTTC

j_gene: TRBJ1-2
len: 16
abundance: NA
v_gene: TRBV5-8
d_gene: NA
CDR3aa: CASSLVGSTGLYGYTF
CDR3nt: TGTGCCAGCAGCTTGGTCGGGTCGACAGGCCTTTATGGCTACACCTTC

j_gene: TRBJ2-2
len: 15
abundance: NA
v_gene: TRBV5-4
d_gene: TRBD2
CDR3aa: CASSSLAGGLGELFF
CDR3nt: TGTGCCAGCAGCTCACTAGCGGGGGGACTCGGGGAGCTGTTTTTT